Listed below are T cell receptor beta chains from one sample, sequenced in a study of monozygotic twins with cystic fibrosis. Produced via immunoSEQ multiplex PCR; TCRdb's table is partial and in-frame only. The table lists approximately 23,000 clones, about 86% of them singletons. Material: blood. Receptors were obtained from a young woman with cystic fibrosis. The CDR3 runs from the conserved cysteine through the conserved F or W. D genes are given only for firm matches. Size is omitted from some rows. Given values are once, few, many or a class for expanded clones.

>TRBV28|TRBJ1-6|TRBD1|.
CASSLSSAGGSPLHF
TGTGCCAGCAGTTTAAGTTCCGCAGGGGGATCACCCCTCCACTTT
>TRBV29-1|TRBJ1-2|.|few
CSTLEGSYGYTF
TGCAGCACTCTGGAGGGAAGCTATGGCTACACCTTC
>TRBV11-2|TRBJ2-7|.|.
CASSLVGGRSVYEQYF
TGTGCCAGCAGCTTAGTAGGAGGCCGTTCCGTCTACGAGCAGTACTTC
>TRBV4-1|TRBJ1-2|.|.
CASSQDSRQTNYGYTF
TGCGCCAGCAGCCAAGATAGTAGACAGACTAACTATGGCTACACCTTC
>TRBV19|TRBJ2-7|.|.
CASSPGAYEQYF
TGTGCCAGCTCCCCCGGGGCCTACGAGCAGTACTTC
>TRBV6-5|TRBJ2-7|TRBD1|.
CASSATTGTGVKGHF
TGTGCCAGCAGTGCCACGACCGGGACAGGGGTTAAGGGGCACTTC
>TRBV7-9|TRBJ2-5|TRBD1|.
CASSLGTGQETQYF
TGTGCCAGCAGCTTAGGGACAGGACAAGAGACCCAGTACTTC
>TRBV5-1|TRBJ1-1|TRBD1|.
CASSLEQGYMINTEAFF
TGCGCCAGCAGCTTGGAACAGGGGTATATGATCAACACTGAAGCTTTCTTT
>TRBV6-1|TRBJ1-5|.|.
CASSEGWGPGGQPQHF
TGTGCCAGCAGTGAAGGGTGGGGACCTGGAGGTCAGCCCCAGCATTTT
>TRBV21-1|TRBJ1-6|.|.
CASSKATGGRGYNSPLHF
TGTGCCAGCAGCAAGGCTACAGGGGGCAGGGGCTATAATTCACCCCTCCACTTT
>TRBV10-3|TRBJ1-2|TRBD1|.
CAISNPGQGYGYTF
TGTGCCATCAGCAACCCGGGACAGGGATATGGCTACACCTTC
>TRBV25-1|TRBJ1-1|.|few
CASSGSGAWAMNTEAFF
TGTGCCAGCAGTGGTTCGGGGGCGTGGGCCATGAACACTGAAGCTTTCTTT
>TRBV27|TRBJ1-1|.|.
CASRGQNTEAFF
TGTGCCAGCCGTGGACAGAACACTGAAGCTTTCTTT
>TRBV7-9|TRBJ2-6|.|.
CASSLALGGGPGANVLTF
TGTGCCAGCAGCTTAGCCTTGGGGGGTGGCCCTGGGGCCAACGTCCTGACTTTC
>TRBV15|TRBJ1-5|.|once
CATSSRGVQPQHF
TGTGCCACCAGCAGCCGCGGAGTCCAGCCCCAGCATTTT
>TRBV6-1|TRBJ1-5|.|.
CASSEAWGYQPQHF
TGTGCCAGCAGTGAAGCCTGGGGATACCAGCCCCAGCATTTT
>TRBV9|TRBJ2-5|.|.
CASSPQGSGETQYF
TGTGCCAGCAGCCCCCAGGGCAGCGGGGAGACCCAGTACTTC
>TRBV28|TRBJ1-2|TRBD1|.
CASSPPPGQGARDYGYTF
TGTGCCAGCAGTCCTCCCCCGGGACAGGGAGCCCGAGACTATGGCTACACCTTC
>TRBV2|TRBJ2-2|TRBD2|.
CASSQRGNTGELFF
TGTGCCAGCAGTCAGCGGGGGAACACCGGGGAGCTGTTTTTT
>TRBV10-3|TRBJ2-7|.|.
CARGWDAPYEQYF
TGTGCCAGGGGGTGGGACGCCCCCTATGAGCAGTACTTC
>TRBV6-5|TRBJ1-2|.|.
CASSHQANYGYTF
TGTGCCAGCAGCCACCAAGCTAACTATGGCTACACCTTC
>TRBV5-4|TRBJ2-2|TRBD2|.
CASSLWISGGTGELFF
TGTGCCAGCAGCTTATGGATATCGGGGGGCACCGGGGAGCTGTTTTTT
>TRBV5-1|TRBJ2-3|TRBD2|once
CASSVWTSGTDTQYF
TGCGCCAGCAGCGTTTGGACTAGCGGCACAGATACGCAGTATTTT
>TRBV5-4|TRBJ2-7|.|.
CASTNSYAQYF
TGTGCCAGCACCAACAGCTACGCGCAGTACTTC
>TRBV15|TRBJ2-7|.|.
CATSPVRSRRGYEQYF
TGTGCCACCAGCCCCGTAAGATCAAGGAGGGGCTACGAGCAGTACTTC
>TRBV2|TRBJ1-2|.|once
CASNYDLNYGYTF
TGTGCCAGCAACTACGATCTCAACTATGGCTACACCTTC
>TRBV6-1|TRBJ2-7|.|.
CASSTLYEQYF
TGTGCCAGCTCAACCTTGTACGAGCAGTACTTC
>TRBV27|TRBJ2-7|.|.
CASSLIQGSEQYF
TGTGCCAGCAGTTTAATCCAGGGGTCCGAGCAGTACTTC
>TRBV6-1|TRBJ1-2|TRBD1|.
CASKTGTGLTYGYTF
TGTGCCAGCAAAACCGGGACAGGGCTCACTTATGGCTACACCTTC
>TRBV10-3|TRBJ2-5|.|.
CAISDNKETQYF
TGTGCCATCAGTGACAATAAAGAGACCCAGTACTTC
>TRBV9|TRBJ1-3|.|.
CASSVEPRADSGNTIYF
TGTGCCAGCAGCGTAGAGCCCAGGGCCGACTCTGGAAACACCATATATTTT
>TRBV11-2|TRBJ2-7|.|few
CASSLERSAAQYF
TGTGCCAGCAGCCTTGAGCGATCCGCCGCGCAGTACTTC
>TRBV18|TRBJ1-1|.|.
CASSPQGNTEAFF
TGTGCCAGCTCGCCCCAGGGGAACACTGAAGCTTTCTTT
>TRBV4-2|TRBJ1-2|TRBD1|few
CASSQEGTGVNYGYTF
TGTGCCAGCAGCCAAGAAGGGACAGGTGTAAACTATGGCTACACCTTC
>TRBV7-2|TRBJ2-1|TRBD2|.
CASSLGGTLNEQFF
TGTGCCAGCAGCCTGGGGGGGACCCTCAATGAGCAGTTCTTC
>TRBV2|TRBJ1-1|.|.
CASNGERGTEAFF
TGTGCCAGCAACGGGGAAAGGGGAACTGAAGCTTTCTTT
>TRBV7-6|TRBJ2-5|TRBD2|.
CASSFLSGGVFGQETQYF
TGTGCCAGCAGCTTTTTATCCGGGGGGGTATTTGGACAAGAGACCCAGTACTTC
>TRBV6-5|TRBJ1-5|.|.
CASRSQDPYQPQHF
TGTGCCAGCAGATCACAGGATCCGTATCAGCCCCAGCATTTT
>TRBV28|TRBJ1-1|.|.
CASSLSTEGEAFF
TGTGCCAGCAGTTTGTCGACAGAGGGTGAAGCTTTCTTT